The 9 T cell receptor beta chains below come from one sample, sequenced in a study of breast tumors, draining lymph nodes, adjacent tissues. In TCRdb, the multiplex PCR reads were re-called with MiXCR into one record per CDR3 protein. The data contain some 85,000 distinct CDR3 sequences, roughly 29% of them seen just once; the ten biggest clones take up around 8.1%. The lymph nodes were axillary draining lymph nodes from breast cancer patients. The sample taken for sequencing was axillary lymph node tissue. The receptors derive from a female donor with breast cancer. Some clones in this sample may be carry-over from other donors' samples.

This clonotype was seen many times. The genes are TRBV25-1 and TRBJ1-1, with D possibly being TRBD1 (5 bases). Trimming stripped 8 bases from V and 4 bases from J, with 14 bases between. Germline V gives CDR1 MGHDK, CDR2 SYGVNS. This CDR3 contains 13 residues. The CDR3 reads CASGGPFGTEAFF. CDR3 bases: TGTGCCAGCGGGGGACCCTTCGGCACTGAAGCTTTCTTT. Full variable domain (outside the CDR3, taken from reference TRBV25-1 and TRBJ1-1): EADIYQTPRYLVIGTGKKITLECSQTMGHDKMYWYQQDPGMELHLIHYSYGVNSTEKGDLSSESTVSRIRTEHFPLTLESARPSHTSQYLCASGGPFGTEAFFGQGTRLTVV.

The sample holds many counts of this clonotype. The rearrangement links TRBV20-1 to TRBJ2-7; D remains ambiguous. Trimming took 5 bases from V and 1 from J, leaving 9 bases between them. The V gene's germline CDR1 is DFQATT and CDR2 SNEGSKA (reference sequence). This CDR3 comprises 12 residues. CDR3 DNA sequence: TGCAGTGCTGGCCGACGGTCCTACGAGCAGTACTTC. Its protein is CSAGRRSYEQYF.

In this sample, this clonotype turned up a few times. A much larger clone is a single base away; this may be a read error. The conserved closing phenylalanine or tryptophan is absent in this CDR3, likely reflecting a read error. The chain combines TRBV7-8 with TRBJ2-1; possibly TRBD1 for D (5 bases). Trimming shortened V by 5 bases and J by 7 bases, and 15 bases separated the two germline ends. Germline V gives CDR1 SGHVS, CDR2 FQNEAQ. CDR3 length equals 14 residues. CDR3 nucleotide sequence: TGTGCCAGCAGCACCCCGACAGTCAGTAATGAGCAGTTCCTC. This codes for CASSTPTVSNEQFL.

To note about this clonotype: In this CDR3 the conserved last residue, phenylalanine or tryptophan, is missing, so a read error is likely. The chain joins TRBV7-6 to TRBJ2-7; TRBD1 or TRBD2 may be the D gene (5 bases each). Germline V CDR1 and CDR2: SGHVS, FNYEAQ. V was shortened by 1 base and J by 6 bases, with 13 bases between the two germline ends. This CDR3 contains 14 residues. CDR3 protein: CASSLGTGPPEQYL. The CDR3 bases are TGTGCCAGCAGCTTAGGGACGGGGCCCCCCGAGCAGTACCTC.

Details on this clonotype: Lacking the conserved final phenylalanine or tryptophan, this CDR3 likely reflects a read error. The DNA is left out, because the CDR3 cannot be placed on it with certainty; the CDR3 is given as TCRdb lists it. This rearrangement joins TRBV9 to TRBJ2-2; TRBD2, the table's D call, was not compared with the DNA. Ends included, the CDR3 has 16 residues. The germline CDR1 and CDR2 sequences are SGDLS and YYNGEE. The CDR3 here is CASSALAGRNTGELFL.

Of note for this clonotype: The junction and the germline gene differ at one end; a read error may be behind it. V is TRBV19 and J is TRBJ2-2; TRBD2 is a possible D gene (6 bases). In germline, CDR1 is LNHDA, CDR2 SQIVND (reference sequence). The CDR3 extends over 11 amino acids. The CDR3 nucleotides read TGTGCCGGTAGCCGCACGGGGGAGCTGTATTTT. Translation: CAGSRTGELYF.

This chain links TRBV30 with TRBJ1-1; D is possibly TRBD1 (6 bases). Germline lookup yields CDR1 GTSNPN and CDR2 SVGIG (reference sequence). There are 14 residues in the CDR3. Trimming took off 3 bases at V and 0 bases at J, with 11 bases between the two ends. The DNA for the CDR3 is TGTGCCTGGAGCGCGGACAGATTGAACACTGAAGCTTTCTTT. Protein: CAWSADRLNTEAFF.

As to this clonotype: One base away lies a much larger clone, so this may be a sequencing read error. The chain combines TRBV20-1 with TRBJ2-7; 8 bases map to TRBD2. Germline V lookup: CDR1 DFQATT, CDR2 SNEGSKA (reference sequence). The CDR3 is 14 amino acids. The CDR3 DNA is TGCAGTGCTTGTAGCGGGAAGAGCTCCTCCGAGCAGTACTTC. Translated: CSACSGKSSSEQYF.

This clonotype has only a few counts. This may be a read error, as it is one base from a much larger clone. Given the absence of the conserved phenylalanine or tryptophan at the CDR3 end, a read error is likely. J is TRBJ2-5 and V is TRBV6-5, with D uncertain. The CDR3 has 13 residues. Per the germline V gene, CDR1 is MNHEY and CDR2 is SVGAGI. V was trimmed by 2 bases and J by 5 bases, leaving 9 bases between them. The chain's CDR3 is CASSYQIGETQYL. CDR3 bases: TGTGCCAGCAGTTACCAGATTGGCGAGACCCAGTACCTC.